This is a list of T cell receptor beta chains from one sample in a study of cytomegalovirus exposure and HLA in healthy donors. Here immunoSEQ multiplex PCR was the method, and the copy in TCRdb shows in-frame clones only, minus some. This table holds 82,000 or so clones, around 10% found once. The specimen sequenced was PBMCs. Receptors originate from a man aged 55 to 70 in good health and CMV-seropositive. CDR3s include the opening cysteine and the closing phenylalanine or tryptophan. The order of the fields is V gene, J gene, D gene, clone size, CDR3 protein, CDR3 DNA. The D gene is left open where the match is weak. Where a row states a size, it is once, few, many or the class of an expanded clone; other rows omit it.

TRBV5-6,TRBJ2-6,TRBD1,NA,CASSLGGTSGANVLTF,TGTGCCAGCAGCCTAGGGGGCACTTCTGGGGCCAACGTCCTGACTTTC
TRBV5-1,TRBJ2-2,TRBD2,NA,CASSLGSSGSGELFF,TGCGCCAGCAGCTTGGGATCTAGCGGGAGCGGGGAGCTGTTTTTT
TRBV10-3,TRBJ2-5,NA,few,CAIRAQETQYF,TGTGCCATCAGGGCTCAAGAGACCCAGTACTTC
TRBV12-5,TRBJ1-1,NA,few,CASGLSGSMDTEAFF,TGTGCTAGTGGTTTGTCAGGAAGTATGGACACTGAAGCTTTCTTT
TRBV29-1,TRBJ2-2,TRBD1,NA,CSVDKGQGASGELFF,TGCAGCGTTGACAAGGGGCAGGGGGCCTCCGGGGAGCTGTTTTTT
TRBV5-5,TRBJ1-2,NA,NA,CASSLVRDNYGYTF,TGTGCCAGCAGCCTCGTCAGGGATAACTATGGCTACACCTTC
TRBV9,TRBJ2-5,TRBD2,NA,CASSGGGLAGGETQYF,TGTGCCAGCAGCGGAGGGGGACTAGCGGGAGGAGAGACCCAGTACTTC
TRBV28,TRBJ2-3,TRBD1,few,CASSARDRDPDTQYF,TGTGCCAGCAGTGCCCGGGACAGGGACCCAGATACGCAGTATTTT
TRBV6-6,TRBJ2-1,NA,NA,CASTLTSSYNEQFF,TGTGCCAGCACCCTGACTAGCTCCTACAATGAGCAGTTCTTC
TRBV27,TRBJ2-2,TRBD2,NA,CASRLAGATGELFF,TGTGCCAGCAGGCTAGCGGGAGCGACCGGGGAGCTGTTTTTT
TRBV28,TRBJ1-2,NA,NA,CASTPGWPDGYTF,TGTGCCAGCACCCCGGGGTGGCCGGATGGCTACACCTTC
TRBV14,TRBJ2-1,NA,few,CASSQAYPRQFF,TGTGCCAGCAGTCAAGCCTATCCGAGGCAGTTCTTC
TRBV9,TRBJ1-6,NA,NA,CASSEQGWDSPLHF,TGTGCCAGCAGCGAACAGGGTTGGGATTCACCCCTCCACTTT
TRBV2,TRBJ2-3,NA,NA,CASSESTRGSPDTQYF,TGTGCCAGCAGTGAATCTACTAGAGGGAGCCCAGATACGCAGTATTTT
TRBV2,TRBJ2-7,NA,NA,CARSEFSTRGTDYEQYF,TGTGCCAGAAGTGAATTTAGCACCCGCGGGACAGACTACGAGCAGTATTTC